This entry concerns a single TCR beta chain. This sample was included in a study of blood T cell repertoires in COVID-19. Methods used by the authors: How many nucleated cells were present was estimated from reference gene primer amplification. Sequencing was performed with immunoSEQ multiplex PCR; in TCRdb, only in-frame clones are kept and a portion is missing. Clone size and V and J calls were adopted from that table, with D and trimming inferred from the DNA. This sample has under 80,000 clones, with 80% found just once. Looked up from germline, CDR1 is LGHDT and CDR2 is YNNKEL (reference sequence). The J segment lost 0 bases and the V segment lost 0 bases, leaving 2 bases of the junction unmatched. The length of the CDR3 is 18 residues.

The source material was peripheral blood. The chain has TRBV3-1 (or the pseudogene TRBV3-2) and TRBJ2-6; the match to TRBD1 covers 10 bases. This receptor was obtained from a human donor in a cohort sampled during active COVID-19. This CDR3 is CASSQEGTGVSGANVLTF. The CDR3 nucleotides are TGTGCCAGCAGCCAAGAGGGGACAGGGGTCTCTGGGGCCAACGTCCTGACTTTC.